Below, 8 T cell receptor beta chains from the same sample are listed, as sequenced in a study of blood T cell repertoires in COVID-19 (dated by TCRdb to 2018 to 2020). Libraries were built with the immunoSEQ multiplex PCR assay. The table comes from immuneACCESS by way of TCRdb, which keeps in-frame sequences with V and J called. Part of the clones is missing from these tables; in studies checked, under half for an unresolved V gene and the rest for unknown reasons. This sample comprises about 340,000 clones, around four fifths of them detected only once. The ten largest make up almost 3% of the sample. Sequenced material: peripheral blood. These TCRs come from a young man with active or convalescent COVID-19.

The genes are TRBV4-1 and TRBJ2-3; maybe TRBD1 (5 bases). CDR1 and CDR2 from the germline V gene are MGHRA and YSYEKL. The CDR3 is made up of 14 amino acids. Trimming took off 2 bases at V and 1 base at J, with 7 bases between the two ends. This chain's CDR3 is CASSQTGGTDTQYF. As DNA, the CDR3 is TGCGCCAGCAGCCAAACAGGAGGCACAGATACGCAGTATTTT.

The CDR3, as DNA: TGTGCCAGCAGTGTATTGGCGGGGGAGACCCAGTACTTC. It yields the protein CASSVLAGETQYF. The chain joins TRBV6-4 to TRBJ2-5; tentatively, D is TRBD2 (6 bases). The length of the CDR3 is 13 residues. From germline, CDR1 is MRHNA and CDR2 SNTAGT. V dropped 4 bases and J dropped 5 bases, with 11 bases sitting between them.

This clone appeared a few times. The rearrangement uses TRBV25-1 and TRBJ2-1; TRBD2 aligns across 10 bases. Germline CDR1 MGHDK, CDR2 SYGVNS. The CDR3 runs 15 residues. Unmatched junction bases numbered 2, after V lost 4 bases and J lost 2 bases. The CDR3 region has the DNA TGTGCCAGCAGTGGTAGCGGGAGGCCCTACAATGAGCAGTTCTTC. This translates into CASSGSGRPYNEQFF.

The chain employs TRBV9 and TRBJ2-1; 11 positions match TRBD1. Germline trimming cut 4 bases from V and 9 bases from J; bases unmatched to any gene: 18. Germline V gene sequence: CDR1 SGDLS, CDR2 YYNGEE. This CDR3 is built from 18 residues. CDR3 protein: CASSFRPGTGGENREQFF. The CDR3 DNA reads as TGTGCCAGCAGCTTCCGTCCCGGGACAGGGGGAGAAAATCGTGAGCAGTTCTTC.

This chain's CDR3 is CAISELAVYSGANVLTF. CDR3 DNA sequence: TGTGCCATCAGTGAACTAGCGGTATACTCTGGGGCCAACGTCCTGACTTTC. The V call is TRBV10-3, the J call TRBJ2-6; 8 bases agree with TRBD2. Losses at the gene ends were 3 bases for V and 0 bases for J; bases not matched to a gene: 4. This CDR3 contains 17 residues. Germline values: CDR1 ENHRY, CDR2 SYGVKD.

The chain carries TRBV7-3 and TRBJ1-1, with D possibly being TRBD1 (5 bases). The CDR3 contains 17 residues. V was cut by 1 base and J by 1 base, with 16 bases left in between. The germline V gene has CDR1 SGHTA and CDR2 FQGTGA. This CDR3 is CASSLMGGAWENTEAFF. The CDR3 DNA reads as TGTGCCAGCAGCTTAATGGGCGGGGCCTGGGAGAACACTGAAGCTTTCTTT.

This rearrangement joins TRBV7-9 to TRBJ1-6, with a weak D call TRBD1 (6 bases). Germline CDR1 and CDR2: SEHNR and FQNEAQ (reference sequence). The CDR3 is 14 residues long. The V end was cut by 8 bases, the J end by 6 bases, with 14 bases between. CDR3 protein: CASGKGVLNSPLHF. CDR3 coding DNA: TGTGCCAGCGGCAAGGGGGTCCTTAATTCACCCCTCCACTTT.

This sequence joins TRBV19 and TRBJ2-1, with D uncertain. The ends were cut back, 4 bases at V and 7 bases at J, with 5 bases in the middle. The CDR3 extends over 11 amino acids. Looked up from germline, CDR1 is LNHDA and CDR2 is SQIVND (reference sequence). The CDR3, as DNA: TGTGCCAGTAGTAGGCAGAATGAGCAGTTCTTC. It is translated as CASSRQNEQFF.